This entry lists 12 T cell receptor beta chains sequenced from one sample in a study of shared clonotypes between healthy human individuals. Repertoires were generated with immunoSEQ multiplex PCR, while TCRdb's copy carries only in-frame clones and drops some. The table includes 490,000 or so clones, approximately 80% detected once. The sample consisted of PBMCs. The receptors derive from a woman in her 40s in good health. Some clones in this sample may be carry-over from other donors' samples.

This clone was recorded a few times. The rearrangement uses TRBV28 and TRBJ2-7, with TRBD2 matching 11 bases. CDR3 length: 15 residues. The V segment lost 4 bases and the J segment 3 bases; nucleotides outside the gene matches: 5. The germline CDR1 and CDR2 sequences are MDHEN and SYDVKM. CDR3 DNA: TGTGCCAGCAGTTCGACTAGCGGGGACGTCTACGAGCAGTACTTC. This encodes CASSSTSGDVYEQYF.

This clone was recorded a few times. The chain is built from TRBV10-3 and TRBJ2-3; 9 nucleotides agree with TRBD2. V lost 8 bases, J lost 3 bases, and 9 bases stayed unmatched. The CDR3 loop spans 15 amino acids. Germline V gives CDR1 ENHRY, CDR2 SYGVKD. DNA for the CDR3: TGTGCCATCTCGGGGCTAGCGGGAATGACAGATACGCAGTATTTT. Amino acid sequence: CAISGLAGMTDTQYF.

The CDR3 DNA is TGTGCCAGCAAACCCGGGACAGGGGGTCTCCACACCGGGGAGCTGTTTTTT. It is translated as CASKPGTGGLHTGELFF. The chain combines TRBV18 with TRBJ2-2, with 11 bases aligning to TRBD1. CDR1 is KGHSH, CDR2 LQKENI, per germline. V trimming: 8 bases; J trimming: 3 bases; junction bases outside the gene matches: 11. The CDR3 length is 17 residues.

This chain links TRBV27 with TRBJ2-6, with D perhaps matching TRBD1 (6 bases). The CDR3 has 19 amino acids. Trimming took off 1 base at V and 0 bases at J, with 16 bases between the two ends. CDR1 MNHEY and CDR2 SMNVEV come from the germline V gene (reference sequence). This CDR3 reads CASSLYYRTELSGANVLTF. In nucleotides, the CDR3 is TGTGCCAGCAGTTTATACTATAGGACAGAGCTCTCTGGGGCCAACGTCCTGACTTTC.

The genes are TRBV28 and TRBJ2-1; 10 nucleotides agree with TRBD1. CDR1 and CDR2 from the germline V gene are MDHEN and SYDVKM. This CDR3 region has 16 residues. Unmatched junction bases numbered 5, after V lost 4 bases and J lost 2 bases. The CDR3 DNA follows: TGTGCCAGCAGTTCAAGGACAGGGGGAGCCTACAATGAGCAGTTCTTC. Translating it yields CASSSRTGGAYNEQFF.

A few counts support this clone. The same CDR3 is also encoded by other DNA sequences in this sample. The chain combines TRBV9 with TRBJ2-3; D gene unclear. V was clipped by 0 bases and J by 0 bases, with 5 bases between them. The CDR3 runs to 14 residues. Germline V CDR1 and CDR2: SGDLS, YYNGEE. The CDR3 here is CASSVDGSTDTQYF. CDR3 coding DNA: TGTGCCAGCAGCGTAGACGGGAGCACAGATACGCAGTATTTT.

V is TRBV7-9 and J is TRBJ2-1, with D possibly called TRBD1 or TRBD2 (6 bases each). V was pared by 2 bases and J by 5 bases, with 19 bases between. CDR1 and CDR2 (germline): SEHNR, FQNEAQ (reference sequence). CDR3 size: 17 residues. The CDR3: CASSLMGGLSINNEQFF. DNA for the CDR3: TGTGCCAGCAGCTTAATGGGGGGCCTATCCATAAACAATGAGCAGTTCTTC. The whole variable domain, remainder taken from reference TRBV7-9 and TRBJ2-1, is DTGVSQNPRHKITKRGQNVTFRCDPISEHNRLYWYRQTLGQGPEFLTYFQNEAQLEKSRLLSDRFSAERPKGSFSTLEIQRTEQGDSAMYLCASSLMGGLSINNEQFFGPGTRLTVL.

The DNA of the CDR3 is TGTGCCAGCAGCCCAGGGCTAGGAGACATTCAGTACTTC. Protein: CASSPGLGDIQYF. This chain connects TRBV18 to TRBJ2-4, with D tentatively TRBD1 (5 bases). The germline V and J ends were trimmed by 8 bases and 8 bases, with 16 bases remaining between them. From germline, CDR1 is KGHSH and CDR2 LQKENI. The CDR3 sequence is 13 residues long. The full variable domain, rest sourced from reference TRBV18 and TRBJ2-4, is NAGVMQNPRHLVRRRGQEARLRCSPMKGHSHVYWYRQLPEEGLKFMVYLQKENIIDESGMPKERFSAEFPKEGPSILRIQQVVRGDSAAYFCASSPGLGDIQYFGAGTRLSVL.

The chain uses TRBV7-8 and TRBJ2-3, with TRBD2 matching 7 bases. The junction had 12 bases not matched to a gene; V was cut back by 8 bases and J by 4 bases. Germline CDR1 is SGHVS and CDR2 is FQNEAQ. The CDR3 is 15 amino acids. CDR3 loop: CASPQAGEYADTQYF. DNA of the CDR3: TGTGCCAGCCCCCAGGCGGGGGAATACGCAGATACGCAGTATTTT.

This clone was seen a few times. The V gene is TRBV5-4, the J gene TRBJ2-5, with a tentative D call TRBD2 (5 bases). The J call may be faulty, since TRBJ2-7 better matches the DNA end. In germline, CDR1 is SGHNT, CDR2 YYREEE (reference sequence). The CDR3 is 15 residues long. CDR3 DNA sequence: TGTGCCAGCAGCCCGTCTGGAGCGGAAAACTACGAGCAGTACTTC. Translating gives CASSPSGAENYEQYF.

V and J are TRBV6-5 and TRBJ2-7; D might be TRBD2 (5 bases). The CDR3 loop spans 13 amino acids. Germline V lookup: CDR1 MNHEY, CDR2 SVGAGI. Trimming cost V 5 bases and J 6 bases, with 14 bases left between them. The CDR3 coding sequence is TGTGCCAGCAGTACTACTTGGAGGCGCGAGCAGTACTTC. It codes for CASSTTWRREQYF.

In this sample, this clone turned up once. This probably arose from a read error, given a far larger clone one base away. V gene TRBV30 combines with J gene TRBJ1-1; 7 bases line up with TRBD1. V dropped 8 bases and J dropped 6; count of bases not matched to a gene: 12. The CDR3 length is 13 residues. CDR1 and CDR2 (germline): GTSNPN, SVGIG (reference sequence). The CDR3 spells CARNAQGTSEAFF. The CDR3, as DNA: TGTGCCCGAAACGCACAGGGGACGTCTGAAGCTTTCTTT.